These 21 T cell receptor beta chains share one sample of origin, sequenced in a study of T cell responses to AZD1222 COVID-19 vaccine. Assay: immunoSEQ multiplex PCR; the TCRdb copy retains only in-frame clones and omits some. The sample contains about 180,000 clones, about nine tenths of which appear only once. Specimen: peripheral blood, collected 28 days after the second dose of the MenACWY control vaccine. The receptors stem from an adult who received the MenACWY meningococcal vaccine as a control.

This clone appeared once. The chain links TRBV4-3 to TRBJ1-2; a weak D match, TRBD1 (6 bases). The V gene's germline CDR1 is LGHNA and CDR2 YSLEER. There are 15 residues in the CDR3. V was cut by 4 bases and J by 7 bases, with 19 bases left in between. The CDR3 DNA reads TGCGCCAGCAGCCCCGAGATACAGGGCATTCGTGGCTACACCTTC. The encoded protein is CASSPEIQGIRGYTF.

The sample holds one count of this clone. The chain is built from TRBV6-5 and TRBJ2-2; D possibly corresponds to TRBD2 (6 bases). V lost 6 bases and J 3 bases, leaving 14 bases between the germline ends. The length of the CDR3 is 15 residues. The germline V gene has CDR1 MNHEY and CDR2 SVGAGI. The CDR3 reads CASRGHWRDTGELFF. The CDR3 region has the DNA TGTGCCAGCAGGGGGCATTGGAGGGACACCGGGGAGCTGTTTTTT.

The V and J genes are TRBV20-1 and TRBJ2-7, with D unclear. In germline, CDR1 is DFQATT, CDR2 SNEGSKA (reference sequence). Trimming removed 6 bases from V and 2 bases from J, with 8 bases in between. This CDR3 spans 11 amino acids. The CDR3 is CSARRTYEQYF. CDR3 coding DNA: TGCAGTGCCCGAAGAACCTACGAGCAGTACTTC.

This rearrangement joins TRBV7-2 to TRBJ2-3; D unclear. The ends were cut back, 6 bases at V and 6 bases at J, with 19 bases in the middle. The CDR3 sequence is 15 residues long. The germline V gene has CDR1 SGHTA and CDR2 FQGNSA. This CDR3 reads CASRKTPTRWDTQYF. The CDR3 DNA reads TGTGCCAGCAGGAAGACTCCCACCCGATGGGATACGCAGTATTTT.

The chain employs TRBV7-9 and TRBJ1-2, with 9 bases identical to TRBD1. CDR3 length: 16 residues. V lost 5 bases to trimming and J lost 7 bases; unmatched junction nucleotides: 14. In germline, CDR1 is SEHNR, CDR2 FQNEAQ (reference sequence). This CDR3 reads CASSSTGTGHVFGYTF. CDR3 coding DNA: TGTGCCAGCAGCAGCACCGGGACAGGGCACGTCTTTGGCTACACCTTC.

V usage is TRBV5-1 and J usage is TRBJ2-2; D is possibly TRBD1 (6 bases). The CDR3 totals 16 residues. Germline lookup yields CDR1 SGHRS and CDR2 YFSETQ. Trimming removed 4 bases at V and 2 bases at J, with 15 bases between. The CDR3 sequence is CASSPGTIDNTGELFF. The CDR3 coding sequence is TGCGCCAGCAGCCCTGGGACAATTGATAACACCGGGGAGCTGTTTTTT.

The V call is TRBV28, the J call TRBJ1-5; 9 bases are a match to TRBD1. The CDR3 is 15 amino acids. V shed 5 bases and J 5 bases; nucleotides not matched to a gene: 7. Germline V gene data show CDR1 as MDHEN and CDR2 as SYDVKM. CDR3 amino acids: CASSTGGGGYQPQHF. The DNA of the CDR3 is TGTGCCAGCAGTACAGGGGGCGGTGGCTATCAGCCCCAGCATTTT.

V gene TRBV29-1 combines with J gene TRBJ2-5; D not certain. The CDR3 is 13 residues long. Germline assignment: CDR1 SQVTM and CDR2 ANQGSEA. The V gene lost 4 bases and the J gene lost 5 bases, with 14 bases spanning the gap. The CDR3 DNA follows: TGCAGCGTTGCCCGGCAGTTGTGGGAGACCCAGTACTTC. It encodes CSVARQLWETQYF.

The sample holds one count of this clone. The chain has TRBV12-3 or TRBV12-4 and TRBJ1-1, with TRBD1 identical over 8 bases. The length of the CDR3 is 13 residues. After removal of 5 bases from V and 4 bases from J, the junction contained 3 bases not matched to a gene. The CDR3 DNA sequence: TGTGCCAGCAGTCCAGACAGGGGCACTGAAGCTTTCTTT. Translated: CASSPDRGTEAFF.

The chain is built from TRBV10-1 and TRBJ2-1, with 7 bases lining up with TRBD2. The CDR3 is 16 amino acids. Germline-derived CDR1 and CDR2 are WNHNN and SYGVQD (reference sequence). After removal of 5 bases from V and 2 bases from J, the junction contained 9 bases not matched to a gene. The CDR3 DNA is TGCGCCAGCAGTTATTTGCCTAGCGGCACCTACAATGAGCAGTTCTTC. Protein: CASSYLPSGTYNEQFF.

The gene calls are TRBV30 and TRBJ2-7, with D tentatively TRBD2 (6 bases). Trimming pared 3 bases from V and 2 bases from J, leaving 14 bases between. Germline CDR1 reads GTSNPN; CDR2 reads SVGIG (reference sequence). CDR3 size: 14 residues. CDR3 sequence (DNA): TGTGCCTGGAGGGTAGGGAGGTTTCCCTACGAGCAGTACTTC. It translates to CAWRVGRFPYEQYF.

The chain joins TRBV5-1 to TRBJ2-3; TRBD2 might be the D (7 bases). The CDR3 covers 13 residues. Germline V gene data show CDR1 as SGHRS and CDR2 as YFSETQ. V shed 7 bases and J shed 0 bases, with 9 bases lying between them. The DNA of the CDR3 is TGCGCCAGCGGGGGGGGCAGCACAGATACGCAGTATTTT. Its translation is CASGGGSTDTQYF.

This chain uses TRBV3-1 (or the pseudogene TRBV3-2) with TRBJ2-2, with a tentative D call TRBD2 (5 bases). The CDR3 is made up of 15 amino acids. The V gene's germline CDR1 is LGHDT and CDR2 YNNKEL (reference sequence). Trimming pared 4 bases from V and 4 bases from J, leaving 13 bases between. CDR3 sequence (DNA): TGTGCCAGCAGCCCAACGGGGAGAATCACCGGGGAGCTGTTTTTT. Amino acids: CASSPTGRITGELFF.

The chain links TRBV27 to TRBJ2-7, with 9 bases matching TRBD2. The CDR3 consists of 15 residues. Losses at the gene ends were 5 bases for V and 3 bases for J; bases not matched to a gene: 8. Germline CDR1 MNHEY, CDR2 SMNVEV (reference sequence). In DNA, the CDR3 is TGTGCCAGCAGTCCCATAGCGGGAGAGGTCTACGAGCAGTACTTC. This sequence encodes CASSPIAGEVYEQYF.

In its sample, this clone was seen once. The J gene is TRBJ1-2, the V gene TRBV10-3; the D is unclear. This CDR3 has 15 amino acids. The V end was cut by 3 bases, the J end by 8 bases, with 19 bases between. CDR1 is ENHRY and CDR2 is SYGVKD in the germline V gene. This chain's CDR3 is CAISDLSPGPSGYTF. The CDR3 region has the DNA TGTGCCATCAGTGATTTATCCCCGGGTCCCAGCGGCTACACCTTC.

Note on this clone: Other DNA sequences in the same sample also yield this CDR3. This chain links TRBV30 with TRBJ1-2; 7 bases map to TRBD1. The V segment lost 2 bases and the J segment 4 bases; nucleotides outside the gene matches: 4. This CDR3 has 13 residues. Germline V gene data show CDR1 as GTSNPN and CDR2 as SVGIG (reference sequence). CDR3 region: CAWSLQGGYGYTF. The DNA for the CDR3 is TGTGCCTGGAGTCTTCAGGGGGGCTATGGCTACACCTTC.

The count of this clone is one. This chain uses TRBV25-1 with TRBJ1-1; unclear D gene. The CDR3 spans 13 residues. CDR1 and CDR2 from the germline V gene are MGHDK and SYGVNS. Between the trimmed V and J ends, which lost 0 bases and 3 bases, there was a span of 5 bases. In DNA, the CDR3 is TGTGCCAGCAGTGAATATCTGGACACTGAAGCTTTCTTT. It codes for CASSEYLDTEAFF. The variable domain in full, completed from reference TRBV25-1 and TRBJ1-1, reads EADIYQTPRYLVIGTGKKITLECSQTMGHDKMYWYQQDPGMELHLIHYSYGVNSTEKGDLSSESTVSRIRTEHFPLTLESARPSHTSQYLCASSEYLDTEAFFGQGTRLTVV.

The V and J genes are TRBV6-5 and TRBJ1-6, with TRBD1 matching 9 bases. The CDR3 sequence is 14 residues long. J was trimmed by 7 bases and V by 9 bases; bases with no gene match: 7. Germline loops: CDR1 MNHEY, CDR2 SVGAGI. CDR3 loop: CASLDRGVNSPLHF. DNA for the CDR3: TGTGCCAGTTTGGACAGGGGCGTGAATTCACCCCTCCACTTT.

The V gene is TRBV28, the J gene TRBJ1-5; D may be TRBD1 (5 bases). CDR1 MDHEN and CDR2 SYDVKM come from the germline V gene. Trimming pared 5 bases from V and 5 bases from J, leaving 19 bases between. The CDR3 is 16 amino acids. CDR3 coding DNA: TGTGCCAGCAGTCCTGGAGGGGAACTCTTTTATCAGCCCCAGCATTTT. It translates to CASSPGGELFYQPQHF.

This clone was detected only a few times. The chain combines TRBV6-5 with TRBJ2-1; 7 bases map to TRBD2. V trimming: 6 bases; J trimming: 1 base; junction bases outside the gene matches: 6. CDR3 length: 15 amino acids. Germline assignment: CDR1 MNHEY and CDR2 SVGAGI. Here the CDR3 reads CASRASGTSYNEQFF. DNA of the CDR3: TGTGCCAGCAGAGCTAGCGGTACTTCCTACAATGAGCAGTTCTTC.

V and J are TRBV7-9 and TRBJ2-7; TRBD1 is a possible D gene (6 bases). The V end lost 4 bases, the J end lost 0 bases, and 13 bases lay between the germline ends. This CDR3 is 15 amino acids long. CDR1 and CDR2 from the germline V gene are SEHNR and FQNEAQ (reference sequence). The CDR3 is CASSSTGRSSYEQYF. The CDR3 bases are TGTGCCAGCAGCTCAACAGGGCGAAGCTCCTACGAGCAGTACTTC.